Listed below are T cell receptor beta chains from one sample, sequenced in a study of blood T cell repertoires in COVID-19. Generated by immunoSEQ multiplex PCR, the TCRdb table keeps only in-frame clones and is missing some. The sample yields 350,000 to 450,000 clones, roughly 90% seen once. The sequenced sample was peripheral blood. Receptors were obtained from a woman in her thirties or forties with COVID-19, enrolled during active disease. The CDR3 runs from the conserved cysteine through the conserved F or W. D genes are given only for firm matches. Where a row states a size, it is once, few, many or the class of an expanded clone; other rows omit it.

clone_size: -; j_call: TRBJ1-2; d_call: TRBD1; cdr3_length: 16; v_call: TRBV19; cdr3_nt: TGTGCCAGTAGTATCATGGGACAGGGGGCCGCCTATGGCTACACCTTC; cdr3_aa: CASSIMGQGAAYGYTF
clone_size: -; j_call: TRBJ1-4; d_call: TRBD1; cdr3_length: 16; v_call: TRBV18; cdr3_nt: TGTGCCAGCTCATCCGACAGGGCCTCAACTAATGAAAAACTGTTTTTT; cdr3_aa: CASSSDRASTNEKLFF
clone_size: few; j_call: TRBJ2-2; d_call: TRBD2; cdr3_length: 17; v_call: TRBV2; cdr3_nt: TGTGCCAGCAGTGAAGCGCTAGGGGCGGGAGTGGACGGGGAGCTGTTTTTT; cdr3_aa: CASSEALGAGVDGELFF
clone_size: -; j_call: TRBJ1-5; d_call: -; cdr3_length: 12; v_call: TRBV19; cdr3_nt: TGTGCCAGTAATTTCGCGAATCAGCCCCAGCATTTT; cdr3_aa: CASNFANQPQHF
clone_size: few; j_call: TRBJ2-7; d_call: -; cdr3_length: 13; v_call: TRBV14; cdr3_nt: TGTGCCAGCAGCCGAAATCGGGGATACGAGCAGTACTTC; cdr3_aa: CASSRNRGYEQYF
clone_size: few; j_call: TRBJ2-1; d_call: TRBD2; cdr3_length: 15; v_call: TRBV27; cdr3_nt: TGTGCCAGCAGTCCCCGACTAGCGGGGGGCAATGAGCAGTTCTTC; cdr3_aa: CASSPRLAGGNEQFF
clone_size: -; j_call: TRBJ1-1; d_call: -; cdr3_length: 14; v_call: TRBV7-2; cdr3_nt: TGTGCCAGCAGCCCTGGGTCCCGACTGTGGGAAGCTTTCTTT; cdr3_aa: CASSPGSRLWEAFF
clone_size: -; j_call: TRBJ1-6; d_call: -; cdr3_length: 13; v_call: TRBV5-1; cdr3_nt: TGCGCCAGCAGCCCGCCAGATAATTCACCCCTCCACTTT; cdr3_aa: CASSPPDNSPLHF
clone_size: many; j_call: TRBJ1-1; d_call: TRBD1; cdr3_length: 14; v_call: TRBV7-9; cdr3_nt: TGTGCCAGCAGCTTACCCTACAGGGGGACTGAAGCTTTCTTT; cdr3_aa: CASSLPYRGTEAFF
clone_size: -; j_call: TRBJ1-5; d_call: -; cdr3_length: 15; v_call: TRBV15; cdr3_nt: TGTGCCACCAGCAGAGATCGGAGGGCAAATCAGCCCCAGCATTTT; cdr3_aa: CATSRDRRANQPQHF
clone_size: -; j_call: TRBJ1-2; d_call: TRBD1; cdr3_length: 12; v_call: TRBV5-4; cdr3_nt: TGTGCCAGCAGCCCCCAGGGGGGTGGCTACACCTTC; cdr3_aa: CASSPQGGGYTF
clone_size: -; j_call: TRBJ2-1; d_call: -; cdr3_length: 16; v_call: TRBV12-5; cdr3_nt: TGTGCTAGTGGTTACACGACGGGTAGCTCCTACAATGAGCAGTTCTTC; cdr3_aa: CASGYTTGSSYNEQFF
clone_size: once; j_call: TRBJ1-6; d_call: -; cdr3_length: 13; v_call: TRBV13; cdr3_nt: TGTGCCAGCAGCCTACAGAATAATTCACCCCTCCACTTT; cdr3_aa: CASSLQNNSPLHF
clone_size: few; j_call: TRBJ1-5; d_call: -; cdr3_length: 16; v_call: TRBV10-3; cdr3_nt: TGTGCCATCAGCCAGGCGGGGGGCGCGGGCAATCAGCCCCAGCATTTT; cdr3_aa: CAISQAGGAGNQPQHF
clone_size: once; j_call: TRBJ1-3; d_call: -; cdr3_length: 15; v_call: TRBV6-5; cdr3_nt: TGTGCCAGCAGTTACCGGGGAGGGCAAGGAAACACCATATATTTT; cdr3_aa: CASSYRGGQGNTIYF
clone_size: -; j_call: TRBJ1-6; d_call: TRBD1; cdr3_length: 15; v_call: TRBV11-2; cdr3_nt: TGTGCCAGCAGCTTAGACTGGGACAGGGGTTCACCCCTCCACTTT; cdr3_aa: CASSLDWDRGSPLHF
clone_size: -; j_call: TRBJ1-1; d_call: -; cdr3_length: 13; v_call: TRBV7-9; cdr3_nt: TGTGCCAGCAGCTTAGGGGGAGGCACTGAAGCTTTCTTT; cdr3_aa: CASSLGGGTEAFF
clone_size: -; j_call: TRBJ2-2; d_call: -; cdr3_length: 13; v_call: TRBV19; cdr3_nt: TGTGCCTCTAACTTCGGGGGGCCCGGGGAGCTGTTTTTT; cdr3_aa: CASNFGGPGELFF
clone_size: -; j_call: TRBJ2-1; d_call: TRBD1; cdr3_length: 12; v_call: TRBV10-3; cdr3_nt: TGTGCCACCGGGACAGGGGACAATGAGCAGTTCTTC; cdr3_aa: CATGTGDNEQFF
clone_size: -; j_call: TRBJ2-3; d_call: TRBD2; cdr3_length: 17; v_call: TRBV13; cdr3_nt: TGTGCCAGCAGCATGTCAACGGGACTAGTTGGCACAGATACGCAGTATTTT; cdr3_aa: CASSMSTGLVGTDTQYF
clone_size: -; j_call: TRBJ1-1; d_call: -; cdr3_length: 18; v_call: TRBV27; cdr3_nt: TGTGCCAGCAGTGCTCGATCCCTCCTGGGACAAATGAACACTGAAGCTTTCTTT; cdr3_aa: CASSARSLLGQMNTEAFF
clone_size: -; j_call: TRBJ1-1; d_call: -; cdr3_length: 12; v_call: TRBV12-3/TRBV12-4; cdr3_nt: TGTGCCAGCAGCCAACTTCTCCCGGGAGCTTTCTTT; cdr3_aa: CASSQLLPGAFF
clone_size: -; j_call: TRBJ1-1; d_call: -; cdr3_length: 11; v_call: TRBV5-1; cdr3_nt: TGCGCCAGCAGCTTGACCGGGGAAGCTTTCTTT; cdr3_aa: CASSLTGEAFF
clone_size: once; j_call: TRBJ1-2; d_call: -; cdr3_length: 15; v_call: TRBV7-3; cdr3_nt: TGTGCCAGCAGCTTAGAGGGATTAACTAACTATGGCTACACCTTC; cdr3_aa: CASSLEGLTNYGYTF
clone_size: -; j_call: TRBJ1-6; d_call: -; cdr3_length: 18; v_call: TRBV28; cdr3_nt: TGTGCCAGCAGCCCACTTAGGGGTCTTAGCTCCTATAATTCACCCCTCCACTTT; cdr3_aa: CASSPLRGLSSYNSPLHF
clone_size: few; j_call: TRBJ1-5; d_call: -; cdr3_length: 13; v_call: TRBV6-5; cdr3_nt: TGTGCCAGCAGTCCCACCCTAAATCAGCCCCAGCATTTT; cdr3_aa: CASSPTLNQPQHF